There are many counts of the clone carrying this T cell receptor beta chain. Its antigen is unknown. Arm-PCR of CDR3 regions and iRepertoire HTBI primers were the basis on which TCR beta libraries were built. Each CDR3 protein is one row after TCRdb ran MiXCR on the multiplex PCR reads. This table has approximately 400,000 distinct CDR3 sequences, 15% to 17% appearing once. This sample was included in a study of regulatory T cells in long-lasting Graves disease. Study-level background: Newly diagnosed Graves' patients had taken antithyroid drugs under 3 months. Study outcomes and limitations: Persistent disease preferred TRBV28, TRBJ1-2 and TRBJ2-5; new disease, TRBV20-1 and TRBJ2-1.

J gave up 4 bases and V 5 bases, and 14 bases lay outside the gene matches. The CDR3 contains 17 residues. As for time point: newly diagnosed GD, antithyroid drugs for less than 3 months. Generation of the TCR library employed RNA extracted from PBMCs. This chain links TRBV12-3 or TRBV12-4 with TRBJ2-5, with 9 bases identical to TRBD1. The source is a female donor with Graves disease. This sample comprised peripheral blood mononuclear cells (PBMCs), obtained at new diagnosis, from a patient treated with antithyroid drugs. CDR3 sequence reads: CASSPVPGQGTPETQYF. CDR3 nucleotides: TGTGCCAGCAGTCCTGTCCCGGGACAGGGTACCCCAGAGACCCAGTACTTC.